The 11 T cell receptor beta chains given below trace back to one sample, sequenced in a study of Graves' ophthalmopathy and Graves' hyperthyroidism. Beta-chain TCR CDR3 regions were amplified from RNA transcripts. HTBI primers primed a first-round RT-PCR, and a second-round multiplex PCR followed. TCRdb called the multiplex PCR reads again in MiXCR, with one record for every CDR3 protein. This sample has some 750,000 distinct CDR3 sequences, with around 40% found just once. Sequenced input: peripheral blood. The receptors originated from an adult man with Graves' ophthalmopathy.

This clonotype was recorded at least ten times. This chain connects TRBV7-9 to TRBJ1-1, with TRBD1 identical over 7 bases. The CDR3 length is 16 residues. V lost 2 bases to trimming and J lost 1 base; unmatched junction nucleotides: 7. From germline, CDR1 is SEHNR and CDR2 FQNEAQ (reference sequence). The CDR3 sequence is CASSLPPGTENTEAFF. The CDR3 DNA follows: TGTGCCAGCAGCTTACCACCCGGGACAGAGAACACTGAAGCTTTCTTT.

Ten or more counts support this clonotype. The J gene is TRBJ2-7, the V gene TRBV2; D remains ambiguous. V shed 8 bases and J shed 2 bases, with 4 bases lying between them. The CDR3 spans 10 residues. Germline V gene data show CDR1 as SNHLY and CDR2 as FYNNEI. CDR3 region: CASGAYEQYF. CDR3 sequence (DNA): TGTGCCAGCGGAGCCTACGAGCAGTACTTC.

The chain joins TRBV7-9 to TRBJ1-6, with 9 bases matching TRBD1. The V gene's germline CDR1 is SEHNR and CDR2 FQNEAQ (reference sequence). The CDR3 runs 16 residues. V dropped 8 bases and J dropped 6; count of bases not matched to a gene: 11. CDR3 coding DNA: TGTGCCAGCTCACCGACGACAGGGGGATTTAATTCACCCCTCCACTTT. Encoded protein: CASSPTTGGFNSPLHF.

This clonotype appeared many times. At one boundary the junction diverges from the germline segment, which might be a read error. CDR3 nucleotides: TGTGCCAGCAGTAGGAATGGGCAAACTGGACGGGACTTCTTC. Protein: CASSRNGQTGRDFF. V gene TRBV6-5 combines with J gene TRBJ1-2; D possibly corresponds to TRBD1 (5 bases). CDR3 length: 14 residues. Germline V CDR1 and CDR2: MNHEY, SVGAGI.

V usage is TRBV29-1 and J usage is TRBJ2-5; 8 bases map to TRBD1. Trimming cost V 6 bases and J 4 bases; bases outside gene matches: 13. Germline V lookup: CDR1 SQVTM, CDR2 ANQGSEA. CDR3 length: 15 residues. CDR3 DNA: TGCAGCGTGTCCGCGACAGGGGATTCTCGAGAGACCCAGTACTTC. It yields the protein CSVSATGDSRETQYF. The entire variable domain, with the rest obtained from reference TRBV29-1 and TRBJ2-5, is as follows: SAVISQKPSRDICQRGTSLTIQCQVDSQVTMMFWYRQQPGQSLTLIATANQGSEATYESGFVIDKFPISRPNLTFSTLTVSNMSPEDSSIYLCSVSATGDSRETQYFGPGTRLLVL.

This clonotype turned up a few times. CDR3 bases: TGTGCCAGCTACAGGAATTCACCCCTCCACTTT. Amino acid sequence: CASYRNSPLHF. The genes are TRBV6-4 and TRBJ1-6; D might be TRBD1 (5 bases). Germline V CDR1 and CDR2: MRHNA, SNTAGT. CDR3 length: 11 amino acids. With 8 bases removed from V and 7 bases from J, the gap between germline ends came to 6 bases.

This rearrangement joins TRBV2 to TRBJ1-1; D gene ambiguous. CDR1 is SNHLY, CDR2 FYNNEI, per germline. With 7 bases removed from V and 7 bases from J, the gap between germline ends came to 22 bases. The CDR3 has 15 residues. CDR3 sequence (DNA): TGTGCCAGCAAGATCGTCAAGGCCGGGGAGGGTGAAGCTTTCTTT. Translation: CASKIVKAGEGEAFF.

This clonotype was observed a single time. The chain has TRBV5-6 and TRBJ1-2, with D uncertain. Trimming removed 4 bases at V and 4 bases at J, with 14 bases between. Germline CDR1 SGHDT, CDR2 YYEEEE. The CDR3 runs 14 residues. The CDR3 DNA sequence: TGTGCCAGCAGCGCCTTCGCAGTCCGCTATGGCTACACCTTC. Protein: CASSAFAVRYGYTF.

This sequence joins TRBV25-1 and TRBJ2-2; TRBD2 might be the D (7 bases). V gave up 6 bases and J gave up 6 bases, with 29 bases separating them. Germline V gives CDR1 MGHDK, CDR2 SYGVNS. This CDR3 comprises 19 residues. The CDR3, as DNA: TGTGCCAGCAGCCAGGTCCGTGGGAAGGCGGGGGCCCTCGCCGGGGAGCTGTTTTTT. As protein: CASSQVRGKAGALAGELFF.

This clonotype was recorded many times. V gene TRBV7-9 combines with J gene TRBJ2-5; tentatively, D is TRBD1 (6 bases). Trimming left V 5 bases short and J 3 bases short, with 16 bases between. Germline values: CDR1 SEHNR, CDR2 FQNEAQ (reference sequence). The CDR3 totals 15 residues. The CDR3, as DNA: TGTGCCAGCAGCCCCCTCGACAGGTCGAAAGAGACCCAGTACTTC. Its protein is CASSPLDRSKETQYF.

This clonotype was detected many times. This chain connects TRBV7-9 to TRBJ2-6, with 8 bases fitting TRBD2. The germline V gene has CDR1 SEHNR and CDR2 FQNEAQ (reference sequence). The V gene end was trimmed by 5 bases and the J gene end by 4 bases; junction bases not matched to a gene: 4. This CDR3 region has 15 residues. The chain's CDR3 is CASSLSGTGANVLTF. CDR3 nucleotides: TGTGCCAGCAGCCTTAGCGGGACGGGGGCCAACGTCCTGACTTTC. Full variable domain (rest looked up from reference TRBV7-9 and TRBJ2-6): DTGVSQNPRHKITKRGQNVTFRCDPISEHNRLYWYRQTLGQGPEFLTYFQNEAQLEKSRLLSDRFSAERPKGSFSTLEIQRTEQGDSAMYLCASSLSGTGANVLTFGAGSRLTVL.